This is a list of T cell receptor beta chains from one sample in a study of T cell changes during pregnancy in multiple sclerosis. Method: immunoSEQ multiplex PCR; TCRdb's copy keeps in-frame clones and lacks some. The data contain 55,000 to 70,000 clones, about 85% of them singletons. Here the sequenced sample was CD4+ T cells from peripheral blood mononuclear cells, taken in the third trimester of pregnancy. The receptors here all came from a female donor with multiple sclerosis, enrolled in a pregnancy study. CDR3s leave out the opening cysteine and the closing phenylalanine or tryptophan. Fields, in order: V gene, clone size, CDR3 protein. The size of a clone is reported for some rows only, either as once, few or many, or as a class for expanded clones.

V: TRBV18; size: NA; CDR3: ASSPPQGTDTQY
V: TRBV7-9; size: NA; CDR3: ASSLGNPGRGLSYEQY
V: TRBV7-3; size: NA; CDR3: ASSPTSGASETQY
V: TRBV19; size: NA; CDR3: ASSNIAGVVTDTQY
V: TRBV5-1; size: NA; CDR3: ASSAQGSVYEQY
V: TRBV7-2; size: NA; CDR3: ASGPGHPNTGELF
V: TRBV19; size: once; CDR3: ASNYREHQPQH
V: TRBV7-2; size: NA; CDR3: ASSYRGGGAYEQY
V: TRBV19; size: NA; CDR3: ASSPPGSGAYEQY
V: TRBV30; size: NA; CDR3: AWSSEGFTEAF